This TCR beta chain was sequenced in a study of blood T cell repertoires in COVID-19. At the level of the study: Sources were T cells, B-cell-depleted T cells, or PBMCs; the material itself was cDNA or gDNA.

Per the original methods: Reference gene primer amplification gave estimated nucleated cell counts. The data were produced by immunoSEQ multiplex PCR, yet TCRdb's version contains in-frame clones alone and is incomplete. Clone size and the V and J calls come from that table; the DNA yielded D and trimming. The sample consists of roughly 100,000 clones, 70% to 90% of them appearing once. Trimming removed 2 bases from V and 4 bases from J, with 5 bases in between. The V gene's germline CDR1 is SGHTA and CDR2 FQGNSA. The CDR3 covers 12 residues. This clone showed up just once. Material for sequencing was peripheral blood. The J gene is TRBJ1-2, the V gene TRBV7-2; no firm D call. This sequence originates from a human donor in a cohort sampled during active COVID-19. CDR3 sequence: CASSLNFYGYTF. In DNA form, the CDR3 reads TGTGCCAGCAGCTTAAACTTCTATGGCTACACCTTC.